This entry describes one T cell receptor (beta chain). This record comes from a study of cytomegalovirus exposure and HLA in healthy donors. Study information: Early released data comprised around 80 million unique TCRs from HLA-typed donors.

PCR amplification relied on 60 Vbeta primers (plus 13 Jbeta primers). TCRdb's copy holds only in-frame clones and misses some; the assay was immunoSEQ multiplex PCR. The data hold about 43,000 clones, with more than 45% observed a single time. CDR3 size: 14 residues. Germline loops: CDR1 SQVTM, CDR2 ANQGSEA. V lost 4 bases to trimming and J lost 9 bases; unmatched junction nucleotides: 5. This rearrangement joins TRBV29-1 to TRBJ2-1; TRBD2 agrees at 14 bases. This receptor was identified in a man between 60 and 70 years old in good health and CMV-seronegative. Source material: PBMCs. The CDR3 sequence: CSVGGTSGSTEQFF. As DNA, the CDR3 is TGCAGCGTTGGGGGGACTAGCGGGAGTACTGAGCAGTTCTTC.